This entry describes one T cell receptor (beta chain). The antigen remains unidentified. This specimen comes from a study of identical twins. The study, taken as a whole, reports: Findings depended on cross-sectional statistics rather than tracking the same donors.

The germline V gene encodes CDR1 MNHEY and CDR2 SVGEGT. The CDR3 covers 17 residues. Trimming removed 2 bases from V and 2 bases from J, with 17 bases in between. TCRdb independently ran MiXCR on the 5' RACE reads; one entry per CDR3 protein. The data contain around 1.7 million distinct CDR3 sequences, about 31% of them singletons. The specimen sequenced was cord blood. This TCR was recovered from a newborn girl in good health. V is TRBV6-2 or TRBV6-3 and J is TRBJ2-3; D not resolved. The chain's CDR3 is CASSYIRVRRATDTQYF. In DNA form, the CDR3 reads TGTGCCAGCAGTTACATTCGGGTCAGGAGAGCCACAGATACGCAGTATTTT.